The clone carrying this TCR beta chain was seen a handful of times. The antigen remains undetermined. This sample is part of a study of response to subunit inactivated influenza vaccine. Broader study findings: Authors suggested seasonal influenza vaccinations each recruit few new T cells.

TCRdb used MiXCR to reprocess the RT-PCR reads, holding one entry per CDR3 protein. Found here are about 580,000 distinct CDR3 sequences, 14% of them singletons; the top ten hold roughly 10%. Germline CDR1 reads SGHAT; CDR2 reads FQNNGV. This CDR3 has 18 amino acids. Trimming removed 5 bases from V and 6 bases from J; junction bases left unmatched: 17. The sequencing used PBMCs from blood, collected about 12 days after vaccination. The rearrangement links TRBV11-2 to TRBJ2-1, with 9 bases fitting TRBD2. This clonotype was obtained from a man aged 50 to 60 who received an inactivated influenza vaccine. The CDR3 protein is CASSGGSSGRFWTNEQFF. CDR3 bases: TGTGCCAGCAGCGGTGGGAGTAGCGGGAGATTTTGGACCAATGAGCAGTTCTTC.